Presented here are 14 T cell receptor beta chains from one specimen sequenced in a study of blood T cell repertoires in COVID-19. Repertoires were generated with immunoSEQ multiplex PCR, while TCRdb's copy carries only in-frame clones and drops some. The sample has some 230,000 clones; approximately 84% are singletons. The sample was PBMCs or T cells enriched from blood (not recorded which). These receptors all stem from a man between 40 and 49 years old who had recovered from COVID-19.

This sequence joins TRBV4-2 and TRBJ2-1; D is unclear. The CDR3 spans 16 residues. V dropped 1 base and J dropped 1 base, with 11 bases sitting between them. The germline V gene encodes CDR1 LGHNA and CDR2 YNFKEQ. CDR3 sequence: CASSQVLSRSYNEQFF. Here the CDR3 DNA reads TGTGCCAGCAGCCAAGTTCTTAGTCGGTCCTACAATGAGCAGTTCTTC.

This clone has only one observation. The same CDR3 also results from other DNA sequences found in this sample. The rearrangement joins TRBV14 to TRBJ1-1; D gene ambiguous. CDR3 length equals 13 residues. V was shortened by 0 bases and J by 1 base, with 3 bases between the two germline ends. The germline gives CDR1 SGHDN, CDR2 FVKESK. DNA for the CDR3: TGTGCCAGCAGCCAAGACAGGAACACTGAAGCTTTCTTT. It yields the protein CASSQDRNTEAFF.

V is TRBV7-9 and J is TRBJ1-2; D gene ambiguous. The CDR3 runs 13 residues. V lost 7 bases and J lost 8, with 17 bases in between. Per the germline V gene, CDR1 is SEHNR and CDR2 is FQNEAQ (reference sequence). The CDR3 here is CASTLSGARGYTF. The CDR3 coding sequence is TGTGCCAGCACCCTATCGGGAGCCAGGGGCTACACCTTC.

The chain combines TRBV4-2 with TRBJ1-5, with D tentatively TRBD1 (5 bases). The CDR3 is 17 residues long. Trimming pared 2 bases from V and 9 bases from J, leaving 23 bases between. Germline V lookup: CDR1 LGHNA, CDR2 YNFKEQ. The CDR3 DNA sequence: TGTGCCAGCAGCCAACCGGCAGTAGGAGATAGGGGTCCGCCCCAGCATTTT. Protein product: CASSQPAVGDRGPPQHF.

The chain carries TRBV27 and TRBJ1-5; D uncertain. The length of the CDR3 is 13 residues. V was shortened by 2 bases and J by 8 bases, with 10 bases between the two germline ends. Germline V gene data show CDR1 as MNHEY and CDR2 as SMNVEV (reference sequence). The CDR3 protein is CASSLKAGEPQHF. The CDR3 region has the DNA TGTGCCAGCAGTTTAAAGGCTGGAGAGCCCCAGCATTTT.

The CDR3: CASSLALAGAYEQYF. CDR3 nucleotides: TGTGCCAGCAGCTTAGCCCTAGCGGGAGCCTACGAGCAGTACTTC. The V and J genes are TRBV7-8 and TRBJ2-7; 10 positions match TRBD2. The CDR3 is 15 residues long. The ends lost 0 bases at V and 2 bases at J; junction bases unmatched: 1. Germline V CDR1 and CDR2: SGHVS, FQNEAQ.

This clone occurred once. The chain links TRBV12-3 or TRBV12-4 to TRBJ1-5; 9 bases line up with TRBD1. The CDR3 has 13 residues. V was pared by 5 bases and J by 7 bases, with 3 bases of the junction left unmatched. As DNA, the CDR3 is TGTGCCAGCAGTCGGGACAGGGTCCAGCCCCAGCATTTT. This gives the protein CASSRDRVQPQHF.

This chain links TRBV5-1 with TRBJ2-5; D may be TRBD1 (6 bases). The CDR3 loop spans 14 amino acids. Germline V gene sequence: CDR1 SGHRS, CDR2 YFSETQ. V was clipped by 3 bases and J by 5 bases, with 14 bases between them. DNA of the CDR3: TGCGCCAGCAGCTCCTCAGGGGACCGCGAGACCCAGTACTTC. This codes for CASSSSGDRETQYF. The complete variable domain, with remaining parts taken from reference TRBV5-1 and TRBJ2-5, reads KAGVTQTPRYLIKTRGQQVTLSCSPISGHRSVSWYQQTPGQGLQFLFEYFSETQRNKGNFPGRFSGRQFSNSRSEMNVSTLELGDSALYLCASSSSGDRETQYFGPGTRLLVL.

The gene calls are TRBV9 and TRBJ1-5; D is undetermined. Per germline, CDR1 SGDLS and CDR2 YYNGEE. The V end lost 0 bases, the J end lost 4 bases, and 11 bases lay between the germline ends. The CDR3 consists of 15 residues. The CDR3 nucleotides read TGTGCCAGCAGCGTAGGACCCGAGGGTAATCAGCCCCAGCATTTT. Protein sequence: CASSVGPEGNQPQHF.

The genes are TRBV9 and TRBJ2-5; D possibly corresponds to TRBD2 (6 bases). V lost 4 bases to trimming and J lost 5 bases, with 21 bases between them. The CDR3 is 16 residues long. The germline V gene has CDR1 SGDLS and CDR2 YYNGEE. CDR3 sequence: CASSTGALAESETQYF. In DNA, the CDR3 is TGTGCCAGCAGCACCGGGGCATTAGCGGAGAGCGAGACCCAGTACTTC.

The J gene is TRBJ2-3, the V gene TRBV7-2; 8 bases line up with TRBD1. Germline values: CDR1 SGHTA, CDR2 FQGNSA. The CDR3 runs to 16 residues. V dropped 5 bases and J dropped 2; count of bases not matched to a gene: 9. The CDR3 loop reads CASSGAQGANTDTQYF. The CDR3 bases are TGTGCCAGCAGCGGGGCTCAGGGGGCCAACACAGATACGCAGTATTTT.

The chain uses TRBV27 and TRBJ1-5; D is ambiguous. Trimming removed 7 bases from V and 2 bases from J, with 18 bases in between. The CDR3 runs 16 residues. The germline V gene encodes CDR1 MNHEY and CDR2 SMNVEV (reference sequence). Here the CDR3 reads CASICIGRMGNQPQHF. The CDR3 bases are TGTGCCAGCATATGTATCGGCAGGATGGGCAATCAGCCCCAGCATTTT.

This clone came up once. The chain couples TRBV20-1 to TRBJ2-7; weak D call: TRBD2 (5 bases). This CDR3 is 11 amino acids long. Germline V lookup: CDR1 DFQATT, CDR2 SNEGSKA (reference sequence). Trimming took 6 bases from V and 6 from J, leaving 12 bases between them. CDR3 in amino acids: CSARLGGEQYF. The DNA of the CDR3 is TGCAGTGCGCGCCTAGGAGGCGAGCAGTACTTC.

This sequence joins TRBV6-1 and TRBJ1-2; no clear D gene. Germline V gives CDR1 MNHNS, CDR2 SASEGT. V was pared by 2 bases and J by 8 bases, with 12 bases between. This CDR3 has 13 amino acids. In nucleotides, the CDR3 is TGTGCCAGCAGTGAATTAGCGGGAGGCGGCTACACCTTC. It yields the protein CASSELAGGGYTF.